Listed below are T cell receptor beta chains from one sample, sequenced in a study of cytomegalovirus exposure and HLA in healthy donors. Clones were read by immunoSEQ multiplex PCR, and TCRdb kept only the in-frame ones, dropping some. The table shows 110,000 to 150,000 clones, with approximately 78% occurring only once. The sample comprised PBMCs. The receptor set was obtained from a young woman in good health and CMV-seropositive. CDR3s include the opening cysteine and the closing phenylalanine or tryptophan. A D gene is named only where the DNA matches it firmly. A clone size is listed for some rows: how often the clone was seen (once, few, many), or a class if it is expanded.

>few|TRBD1|TRBJ1-2|TRBV27
TGTGCCAGCAGTCCAAGACAGGGGGCGAGCTACACCTTC
CASSPRQGASYTF
>NA|NA|TRBJ1-5|TRBV4-1
TGCGCCAGCAGCCCAGGAGAGGACAGATACAATCAGCCCCAGCATTTT
CASSPGEDRYNQPQHF
>NA|TRBD1|TRBJ1-1|TRBV9
TGTGCCAGCAGCGCGGGACAGAGCACTGAAGCTTTCTTT
CASSAGQSTEAFF
>NA|TRBD1|TRBJ2-7|TRBV5-4
TGTGCCAGCAACAGGGGGGACGAGCAGTACTTC
CASNRGDEQYF
>NA|NA|TRBJ2-3|TRBV2
TGTGCCAGCAGTGATCTGCGGCTTCGGCCAGATACGCAGTATTTT
CASSDLRLRPDTQYF
>NA|NA|TRBJ2-2|TRBV10-1
TGCGCCAGCAGTGAGTCGACGGGACATTTCGGGGAGCTGTTTTTT
CASSESTGHFGELFF
>NA|TRBD1|TRBJ1-2|TRBV5-1
TGCGCCAGCAGCTTGGGGCCGGGACAGGGGGTTTGGAACACCTTC
CASSLGPGQGVWNTF
>NA|TRBD1|TRBJ1-6|TRBV13
TGTGCCAGCAGCCCCATGGGACAGGGGAGTTTTGGTTCACCCCTCCACTTT
CASSPMGQGSFGSPLHF
>NA|TRBD2|TRBJ2-3|TRBV6-6
TGTGCCAGCAACCCTAGCGGGGGGCCCACAGATACGCAGTATTTT
CASNPSGGPTDTQYF
>NA|TRBD1|TRBJ1-2|TRBV6-6
TGTGCCAGCAGTACCAACGTCGGCCAGGGGGGCTATGGCTACACCTTC
CASSTNVGQGGYGYTF
>NA|NA|TRBJ1-1|TRBV4-2
TGTGCCAGCAGCCAAGATAGGCAGGGTACTGAAGCTTTCTTT
CASSQDRQGTEAFF
>NA|TRBD1|TRBJ1-6|TRBV7-8
TGTGCCAGCAGCTTAGATCTAAGGCAGGGGGAAAGCTCCTATAATTCACCCCTCCACTTT
CASSLDLRQGESSYNSPLHF
>NA|TRBD1|TRBJ2-7|TRBV5-4
TGTGCCAGCAGTTCCGGGACAGTGACCTACGAGCAGTACTTC
CASSSGTVTYEQYF
>NA|TRBD1|TRBJ1-1|TRBV5-1
TGCGCCAGCAGCTTGATGCCCGGGACAGGGGGGGGAGGGAACACTGAAGCTTTCTTT
CASSLMPGTGGGGNTEAFF
>NA|NA|TRBJ2-3|TRBV10-2
TGCGCCAGCAGTGAGTCAGGGAGGACAGATACGCAGTATTTT
CASSESGRTDTQYF
>NA|NA|TRBJ1-5|TRBV27
TGTGCCAGCAGTTTAGGGCAGGGGTTACAGCCCCAGCATTTT
CASSLGQGLQPQHF
>few|TRBD1|TRBJ2-7|TRBV2
TGTGCCAGCACCGGGGAGGGACAGGGGAGGGCGCAGTACTTC
CASTGEGQGRAQYF
>NA|TRBD2|TRBJ2-1|TRBV5-1
TGCGCCAGCAGCTTGGGACTAGCGGGGAACTACAATGAGCAGTTCTTC
CASSLGLAGNYNEQFF
>NA|NA|TRBJ1-5|TRBV5-6
TGTGCCAGCAGCTTTGGGGGGAGAGGCGATCAGCCCCAGCATTTT
CASSFGGRGDQPQHF
>few|NA|TRBJ1-4|TRBV4-1
TGCGCCAGCAATAAGGGGATAAATGAAAAACTGTTTTTT
CASNKGINEKLFF
>NA|TRBD1|TRBJ1-2|TRBV6-1
TGTGCCAGCGGCCGACAGGGGATGAGCTATGGCTACACCTTC
CASGRQGMSYGYTF
>NA|NA|TRBJ1-1|TRBV7-6
TGTGCCAGCAGCTTAGCTCGGAACACTGAAGCTTTCTTT
CASSLARNTEAFF
>NA|NA|TRBJ2-3|TRBV11-3
TGTGCCAGCAGCTTGCGGGGGCAAGATACGCAGTATTTT
CASSLRGQDTQYF
>NA|TRBD1|TRBJ1-6|TRBV5-1
TGCGCCAGCAGCTTGGACGCGACAGGGGCAGATAATTCACCCCTCCACTTT
CASSLDATGADNSPLHF
>NA|NA|TRBJ1-2|TRBV10-3
TGTGCCATCAGTGACCAGGGGTGGGGTGGCTACACCTTC
CAISDQGWGGYTF
>once|NA|TRBJ2-5|TRBV7-9
TGTGCCAGCAGCTTATCGGGGATGGGCCAAGAGACCCAGTACTTC
CASSLSGMGQETQYF
>NA|NA|TRBJ1-2|TRBV7-2
TGTGCCAGCAGTCCTACTCTTCCCAACTATGGCTACACCTTC
CASSPTLPNYGYTF
>once|TRBD1|TRBJ1-2|TRBV7-2
TGTGCCAGCAGCCGAAAAGGACAGGCGGTTCACTATGGCTACACCTTC
CASSRKGQAVHYGYTF
>NA|NA|TRBJ2-3|TRBV10-2
TGCGCCAGCAGTGAGTCGATGTGGGCTAGCACAGATACGCAGTATTTT
CASSESMWASTDTQYF
>NA|NA|TRBJ1-1|TRBV5-4
TGTGCCAGCAACCAACAATTGGGGGGGAAGGGGATAATGAACACTGAAGCTTTCTTT
CASNQQLGGKGIMNTEAFF
>NA|TRBD1|TRBJ1-6|TRBV7-2
TGTGCCAGCAGTTTGGACAGGGCCAACTCACCCCTCCACTTT
CASSLDRANSPLHF
>NA|TRBD1|TRBJ1-3|TRBV11-2
TGTGCCAGCAGCTTAGACAGGGGGCTTGGAAACACCATATATTTT
CASSLDRGLGNTIYF
>once|TRBD1|TRBJ1-3|TRBV28
TGTGCCAGCAGTTTAGTTCCGGGACAGGGTTCCGGAAACACCATATATTTT
CASSLVPGQGSGNTIYF